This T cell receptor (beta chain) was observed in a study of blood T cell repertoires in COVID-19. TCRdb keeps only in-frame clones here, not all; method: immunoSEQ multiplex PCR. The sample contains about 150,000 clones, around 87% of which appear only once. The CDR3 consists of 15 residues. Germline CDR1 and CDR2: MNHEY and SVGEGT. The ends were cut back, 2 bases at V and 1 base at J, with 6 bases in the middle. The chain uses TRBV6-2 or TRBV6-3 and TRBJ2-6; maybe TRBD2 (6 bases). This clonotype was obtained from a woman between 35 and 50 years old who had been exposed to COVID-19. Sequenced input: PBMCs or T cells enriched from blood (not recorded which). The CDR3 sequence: CASSYAGSGANVLTF. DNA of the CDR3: TGTGCCAGCAGTTACGCGGGATCTGGGGCCAACGTCCTGACTTTC.